This section outlines one TCR beta chain sequence together with its context. The CDR3 has 14 residues. CDR1 and CDR2 (germline): SGHVS, FQNEAQ. After removal of 5 bases from V and 5 bases from J, the junction contained 6 bases not matched to a gene. In the original analysis: Cell counts per sample came from amplifying reference gene primers. Repertoires were generated with immunoSEQ multiplex PCR, while TCRdb's copy carries only in-frame clones and drops some. That table is the source of V, J and clone size, and D and trimming were worked out from the DNA. The sample consists of some 290,000 clones, approximately 91% of them appearing once. This entry comes from a study of blood T cell repertoires in COVID-19. At the level of the study: The samples span acute and convalescent COVID-19 from the United States, Italy and Spain. Sample material is recorded as cDNA or gDNA derived from T cells, B-cell-depleted T cells, or PBMCs.

Seattle-derived patients entered the study during active infection and were followed longitudinally. Sequencing input: peripheral blood. This clonotype was sampled from a woman between 25 and 40 years old with COVID-19, enrolled during active disease. The chain employs TRBV7-8 and TRBJ1-2; the match to TRBD1 covers 9 bases. CDR3 protein: CASSPEGTGYGYTF. The CDR3 coding sequence is TGTGCCAGCAGCCCAGAAGGGACAGGGTATGGCTACACCTTC.